This T cell receptor (beta chain) was documented in a study of control samples from healthy donors and cancer patients. Produced via immunoSEQ multiplex PCR; TCRdb's table is partial and in-frame only. The sample has under 300,000 clones; roughly four fifths are singletons. This CDR3 is 18 amino acids long. The V gene end was trimmed by 1 base and the J gene end by 3 bases; junction bases not matched to a gene: 12. The germline gives CDR1 LGHDT, CDR2 YNNKEL (reference sequence). This receptor was taken from a woman aged 60-70 years with lung cancer. The sequenced material came from PBMCs. This chain links TRBV3-1 (or the pseudogene TRBV3-2) with TRBJ2-1; 7 positions match TRBD2. CDR3 nucleotide sequence: TGTGCCAGCAGCCAAGGGGCTAGCGGACCCTCGGGCTACAATGAGCAGTTCTTC. Amino acids: CASSQGASGPSGYNEQFF.